A selection of T cell receptor beta chains follows, all from one sample in a study of T cell responses to AZD1222 COVID-19 vaccine. Clones were read by immunoSEQ multiplex PCR, and TCRdb kept only the in-frame ones, dropping some. The table includes around 140,000 clones, about 93% detected once. This sample comprised peripheral blood, obtained on day 0 of AZD1222 vaccination. These receptors all stem from an adult in good health. Both conserved end residues are part of each CDR3. The order of the fields is J gene, clone size, D gene, V gene, CDR3 protein, CDR3 DNA. The D gene is left open where the match is weak. Part of the rows lack a size; the others show once, few, many or a class for expanded clones.

TRBJ2-5 | . | . | TRBV10-2 | CASSESAFGTQYF | TGCGCCAGCAGTGAGTCCGCCTTCGGGACCCAGTACTTC
TRBJ2-3 | . | TRBD2 | TRBV7-2 | CASSQTSGRPAPTQYF | TGTGCCAGCAGCCAGACTAGCGGCCGCCCGGCCCCCACGCAGTATTTT
TRBJ2-7 | once | . | TRBV6-5 | CASMTSDTRYEQYF | TGTGCCAGCATGACCTCGGACACACGTTACGAGCAGTACTTC
TRBJ2-7 | . | TRBD2 | TRBV7-3 | CASSLVPGGYEQYF | TGTGCCAGCAGCTTAGTTCCGGGAGGGTACGAGCAGTACTTC
TRBJ2-3 | . | . | TRBV7-2 | CASSLASGYTDTQYF | TGTGCCAGCAGCTTAGCTAGCGGTTACACAGATACGCAGTATTTT
TRBJ2-7 | . | . | TRBV7-6 | CASSLGSTGNEQYF | TGTGCCAGCAGCTTAGGCAGCACCGGGAACGAGCAGTACTTC
TRBJ1-1 | . | . | TRBV19 | CASSIQQGWGTEAFF | TGTGCCAGTAGTATACAACAGGGATGGGGCACTGAAGCTTTCTTT
TRBJ2-2 | . | . | TRBV10-3 | CAIRSLTGELFF | TGTGCCATCAGATCCCTCACCGGGGAGCTGTTTTTT
TRBJ2-7 | . | . | TRBV19 | CASSRKDSRYEQYF | TGTGCCAGTAGTCGTAAGGACAGTCGGTACGAGCAGTACTTC
TRBJ1-1 | . | . | TRBV3-1/TRBV3-2 | CASSQEGRAAEAFF | TGTGCCAGCAGCCAAGAGGGCAGGGCGGCTGAAGCTTTCTTT
TRBJ1-1 | . | . | TRBV6-5 | CASSNRGRDTEAFF | TGTGCCAGCAGTAACCGGGGGCGAGACACTGAAGCTTTCTTT
TRBJ1-6 | . | . | TRBV27 | CASSSRGTYNSPLHF | TGTGCCAGCAGTTCCCGCGGAACCTATAATTCACCCCTCCACTTT
TRBJ2-2 | . | . | TRBV25-1 | CASTRGSNTGELFF | TGTGCCAGCACCCGCGGATCGAACACCGGGGAGCTGTTTTTT
TRBJ2-7 | few | . | TRBV5-1 | CASSFRGAPEQYF | TGCGCCAGCAGCTTCCGGGGGGCGCCCGAGCAGTACTTC
TRBJ2-1 | . | . | TRBV13 | CASRYRSYEQFF | TGTGCCAGCAGATACAGGTCGTATGAGCAGTTCTTC
TRBJ1-1 | . | . | TRBV18 | CASSSIGRTEAFF | TGTGCCAGCTCTTCTATTGGACGAACTGAAGCTTTCTTT
TRBJ2-2 | . | . | TRBV6-2/TRBV6-3 | CASSYRTRVDPPELFF | TGTGCCAGCAGTTACCGAACACGGGTAGACCCCCCCGAGCTGTTTTTT
TRBJ1-1 | . | . | TRBV5-6 | CASVGGTEAFF | TGTGCCAGCGTGGGGGGCACTGAAGCTTTCTTT
TRBJ2-2 | . | TRBD1 | TRBV7-7 | CASSPQQGIGELFF | TGTGCCAGCAGCCCTCAACAGGGGATCGGGGAGCTGTTTTTT
TRBJ2-5 | . | . | TRBV3-1/TRBV3-2 | CASSPARGGETQYF | TGTGCCAGCAGCCCCGCCCGGGGCGGGGAGACCCAGTACTTC
TRBJ2-6 | few | . | TRBV30 | CAWRPPGTGANVLTF | TGTGCCTGGCGTCCCCCAGGAACTGGGGCCAACGTCCTGACTTTC
TRBJ2-3 | few | . | TRBV6-1 | CASSDGVTDTQYF | TGTGCCAGCAGTGACGGGGTCACAGATACGCAGTATTTT
TRBJ2-7 | . | . | TRBV7-2 | CASSSRSPAGYEQYF | TGTGCCAGCAGCTCCAGATCCCCTGCAGGCTACGAGCAGTACTTC
TRBJ2-7 | . | TRBD1 | TRBV7-9 | CASSSIGGQEQYF | TGTGCCAGCAGTTCAATAGGGGGCCAGGAGCAGTACTTC
TRBJ2-5 | . | TRBD1 | TRBV28 | CASRDRAQETQYF | TGTGCCAGCAGGGACAGGGCTCAAGAGACCCAGTACTTC
TRBJ1-1 | once | . | TRBV7-8 | CASSLGTANTEAFF | TGTGCCAGCAGCTTGGGCACGGCGAACACTGAAGCTTTCTTT
TRBJ2-2 | . | TRBD2 | TRBV5-4 | CASSFRLAGGGGELFF | TGTGCCAGCAGCTTTAGACTAGCGGGAGGAGGTGGGGAGCTGTTTTTT
TRBJ1-4 | . | . | TRBV2 | CASTWEDGKLFF | TGTGCCAGCACCTGGGAAGATGGAAAACTGTTTTTT
TRBJ1-1 | . | TRBD1 | TRBV6-5 | CASSLGQGFRTEAFF | TGTGCCAGCAGTCTCGGACAGGGTTTTCGCACTGAAGCTTTCTTT
TRBJ2-6 | . | . | TRBV7-8 | CASSLVRSRPGANVLTF | TGTGCCAGCAGCTTAGTCCGTTCGAGGCCCGGGGCCAACGTCCTGACTTTC
TRBJ2-7 | . | TRBD1 | TRBV7-2 | CASSPSTGTGSFYEQYF | TGTGCCAGCTCCCCGTCGACCGGGACAGGGTCTTTCTACGAGCAGTACTTC
TRBJ2-5 | . | TRBD2 | TRBV28 | CASSLGGLAGVQETQYF | TGTGCCAGCAGTTTAGGGGGACTAGCGGGGGTACAAGAGACCCAGTACTTC
TRBJ2-3 | once | . | TRBV2 | CASSAPGHWQGDTQYF | TGTGCCAGCAGTGCTCCGGGACACTGGCAGGGAGATACGCAGTATTTT
TRBJ1-4 | once | TRBD1 | TRBV2 | CASNGDSGANEKLFF | TGTGCCAGCAATGGGGACAGTGGTGCTAATGAAAAACTGTTTTTT
TRBJ1-4 | . | . | TRBV19 | CASRHRATNEKLFF | TGTGCCAGTAGACACAGGGCAACTAATGAAAAACTGTTTTTT
TRBJ2-7 | . | TRBD2 | TRBV28 | CASSLGGNSYEQYF | TGTGCCAGCAGTTTGGGAGGGAACTCCTACGAGCAGTACTTC
TRBJ2-3 | once | . | TRBV27 | CAASRRQPSTDTQYF | TGTGCCGCATCCCGTCGACAGCCCTCCACAGATACGCAGTATTTT
TRBJ2-5 | . | . | TRBV5-5 | CASRVSGGTETQYF | TGTGCCAGCAGAGTCTCCGGTGGGACCGAGACCCAGTACTTC
TRBJ2-1 | . | . | TRBV27 | CASTTSGAGYNEQFF | TGTGCCAGCACCACAAGCGGCGCAGGATACAATGAGCAGTTCTTC
TRBJ1-5 | . | . | TRBV5-4 | CASSQQGFQPQHF | TGTGCCAGCAGCCAGCAGGGCTTTCAGCCCCAGCATTTT
TRBJ1-1 | . | . | TRBV27 | CASSFAGRTEAFF | TGTGCCAGCAGTTTTGCAGGGCGGACTGAAGCTTTCTTT